The table lists the clone carrying this TCR beta chain with many counts. Its antigen remains unknown. The sequence runs out 3 residues before the end of the CDR3; the remainder is reconstructed from the germline J gene. TCRdb's copy holds only in-frame clones and misses some; the assay was immunoSEQ multiplex PCR. Singletons are absent from the sample, which has some 39,000 clones. This specimen comes from a study of T cell clonality in common variable immunodeficiency. Study-wide results and caveats: CVID subjects showed higher TCRbeta clonality than healthy controls. Fewer deletions and N-nucleotide insertions were reportedly seen in common variable immunodeficiency TCR beta sequences.

Patients and controls were mostly of Caucasian heritage. Each donor provided roughly 4.5 to 8.5 ml of heparinized whole blood. The CDR3 is made up of 14 amino acids. The germline V gene has CDR1 MNHEY and CDR2 SVGEGT. V shed 8 bases and J shed 4 bases, with 18 bases lying between them. The TCR comes from a person between 18 and 75 years old in good health. Sequenced: peripheral blood mononuclear cells. This rearrangement joins TRBV6-2 or TRBV6-3 to TRBJ2-7, with D maybe TRBD1 (5 bases). CDR3: CASGQGWAGYEQYF. The sequenced CDR3 bases are TGTGCCAGCGGACAAGGATGGGCAGGGTACGAG.